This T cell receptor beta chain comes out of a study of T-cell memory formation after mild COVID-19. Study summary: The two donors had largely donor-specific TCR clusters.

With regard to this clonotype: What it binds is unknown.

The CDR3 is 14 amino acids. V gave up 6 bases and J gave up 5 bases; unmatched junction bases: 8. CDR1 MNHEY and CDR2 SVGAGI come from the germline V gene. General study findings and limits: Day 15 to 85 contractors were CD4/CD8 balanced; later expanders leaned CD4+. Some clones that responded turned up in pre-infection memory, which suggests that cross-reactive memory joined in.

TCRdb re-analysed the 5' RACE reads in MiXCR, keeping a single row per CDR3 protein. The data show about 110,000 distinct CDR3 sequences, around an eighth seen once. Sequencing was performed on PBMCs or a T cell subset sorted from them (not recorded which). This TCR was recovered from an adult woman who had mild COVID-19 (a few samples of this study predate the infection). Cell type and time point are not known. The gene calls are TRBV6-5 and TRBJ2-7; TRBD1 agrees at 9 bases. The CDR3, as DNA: TGTGCCAGCAGAGGTGACAGGGGGGGCGACGAGCAGTACTTC. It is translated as CASRGDRGGDEQYF.